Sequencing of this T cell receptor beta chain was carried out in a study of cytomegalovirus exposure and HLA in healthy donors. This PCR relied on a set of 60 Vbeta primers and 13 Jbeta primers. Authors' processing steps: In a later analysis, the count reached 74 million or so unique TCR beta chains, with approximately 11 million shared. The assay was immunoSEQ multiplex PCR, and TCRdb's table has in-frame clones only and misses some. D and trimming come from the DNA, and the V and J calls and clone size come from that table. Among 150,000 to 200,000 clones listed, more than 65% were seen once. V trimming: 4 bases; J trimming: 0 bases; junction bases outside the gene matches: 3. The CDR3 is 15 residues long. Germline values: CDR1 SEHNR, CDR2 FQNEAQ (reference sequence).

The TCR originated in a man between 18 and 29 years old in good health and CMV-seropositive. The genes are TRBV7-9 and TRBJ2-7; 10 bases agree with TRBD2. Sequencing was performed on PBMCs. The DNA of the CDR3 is TGTGCCAGCAGCTCACTAGCGGGACCCTCCTACGAGCAGTACTTC. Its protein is CASSSLAGPSYEQYF.